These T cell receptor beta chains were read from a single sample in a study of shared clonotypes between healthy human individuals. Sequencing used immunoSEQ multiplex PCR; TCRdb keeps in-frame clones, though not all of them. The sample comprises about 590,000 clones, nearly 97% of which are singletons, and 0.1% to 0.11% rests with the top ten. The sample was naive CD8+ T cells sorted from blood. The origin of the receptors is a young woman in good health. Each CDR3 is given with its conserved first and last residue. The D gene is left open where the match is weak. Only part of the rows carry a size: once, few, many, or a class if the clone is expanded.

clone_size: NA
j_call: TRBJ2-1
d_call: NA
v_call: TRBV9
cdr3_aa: CASSASGTGDNEQFF
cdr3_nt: TGTGCCAGCAGCGCTTCCGGGACTGGTGACAATGAGCAGTTCTTC

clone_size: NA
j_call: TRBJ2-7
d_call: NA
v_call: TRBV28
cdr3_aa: CASKPNQRTAPYEQYF
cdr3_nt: TGTGCCAGCAAGCCGAACCAAAGGACAGCACCCTACGAGCAGTACTTC

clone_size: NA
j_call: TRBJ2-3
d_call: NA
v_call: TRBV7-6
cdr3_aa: CASSLGAVYTDTQYF
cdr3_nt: TGTGCCAGCAGCTTAGGGGCAGTATACACAGATACGCAGTATTTT

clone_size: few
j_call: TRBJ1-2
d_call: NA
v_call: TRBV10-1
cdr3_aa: CASSEAVGYTF
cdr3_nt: TGCGCCAGCAGTGAAGCGGTTGGCTACACCTTC

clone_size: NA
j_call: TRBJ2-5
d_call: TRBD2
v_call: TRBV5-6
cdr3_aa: CASRDLAELGETQYF
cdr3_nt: TGTGCCAGCAGGGACCTAGCGGAGCTCGGGGAGACCCAGTACTTC

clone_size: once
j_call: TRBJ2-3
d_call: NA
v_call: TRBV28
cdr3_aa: CASSLTQSTDTQYF
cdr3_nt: TGTGCCAGCAGTTTAACCCAGAGCACAGATACGCAGTATTTT

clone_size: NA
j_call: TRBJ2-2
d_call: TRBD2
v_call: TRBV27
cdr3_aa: CASSFDSGRVNTGELFF
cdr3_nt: TGTGCCAGCAGTTTTGATAGCGGGAGGGTCAACACCGGGGAGCTGTTTTTT

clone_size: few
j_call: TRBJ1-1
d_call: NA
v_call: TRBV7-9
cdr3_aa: CASRIVTEAFF
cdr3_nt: TGTGCCAGCAGAATTGTCACTGAAGCTTTCTTT

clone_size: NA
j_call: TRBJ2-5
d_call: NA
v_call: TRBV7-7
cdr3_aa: CASSFGIGGETQYF
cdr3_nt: TGTGCCAGCAGCTTCGGGATCGGGGGAGAGACCCAGTACTTC

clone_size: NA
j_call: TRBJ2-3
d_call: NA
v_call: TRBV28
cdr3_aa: CASSPEGVSADTQYF
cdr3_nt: TGTGCCAGCAGCCCCGAAGGGGTTTCCGCAGATACGCAGTATTTT

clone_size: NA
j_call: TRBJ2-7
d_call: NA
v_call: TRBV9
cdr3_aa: CASSVGGTHYEQYF
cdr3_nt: TGTGCCAGCAGCGTAGGGGGGACGCACTACGAGCAGTACTTC

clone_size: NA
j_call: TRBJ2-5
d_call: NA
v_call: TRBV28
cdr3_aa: CASSPRVRAGSETQYF
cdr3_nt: TGTGCCAGCAGTCCCCGCGTCCGCGCGGGCTCAGAGACCCAGTACTTC

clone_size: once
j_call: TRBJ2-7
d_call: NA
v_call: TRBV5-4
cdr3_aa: CASSLNRAYEQYF
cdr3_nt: TGTGCCAGCAGCTTGAACAGGGCCTACGAGCAGTACTTC